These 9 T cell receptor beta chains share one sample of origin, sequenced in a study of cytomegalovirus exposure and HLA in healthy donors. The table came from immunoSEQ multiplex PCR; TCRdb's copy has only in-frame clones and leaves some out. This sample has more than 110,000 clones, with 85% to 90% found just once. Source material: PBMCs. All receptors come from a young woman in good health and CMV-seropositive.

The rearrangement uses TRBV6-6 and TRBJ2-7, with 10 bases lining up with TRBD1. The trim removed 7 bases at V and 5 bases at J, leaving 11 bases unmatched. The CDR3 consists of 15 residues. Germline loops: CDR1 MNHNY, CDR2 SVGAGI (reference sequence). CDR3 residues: CASNQPGQGSHEQYF. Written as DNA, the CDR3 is TGTGCCAGCAACCAACCGGGACAGGGGTCCCACGAGCAGTACTTC.

As DNA, the CDR3 is TGCGCCACCCATACCGGGGAGCTGTTTTTT. Translating it yields CATHTGELFF. The rearrangement uses TRBV5-1 and TRBJ2-2; D is uncertain. CDR1 is SGHRS, CDR2 YFSETQ, per germline. The CDR3 runs to 10 residues. Deletions cut 9 bases from V and 5 bases from J, with 5 bases between.

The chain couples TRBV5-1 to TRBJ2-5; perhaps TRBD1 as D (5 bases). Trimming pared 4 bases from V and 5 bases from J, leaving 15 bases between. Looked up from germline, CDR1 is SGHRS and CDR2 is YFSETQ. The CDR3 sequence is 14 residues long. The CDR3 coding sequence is TGCGCCAGCAGCCTCCGTCGGCAGGGTGAGACCCAGTACTTC. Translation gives CASSLRRQGETQYF.

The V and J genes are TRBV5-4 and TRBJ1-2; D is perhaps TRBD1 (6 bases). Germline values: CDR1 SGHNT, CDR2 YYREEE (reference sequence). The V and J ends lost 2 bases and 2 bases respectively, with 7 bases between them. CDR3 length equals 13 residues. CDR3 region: CASSLQGNYGYTF. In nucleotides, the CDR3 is TGTGCCAGCAGCTTACAGGGAAACTATGGCTACACCTTC.

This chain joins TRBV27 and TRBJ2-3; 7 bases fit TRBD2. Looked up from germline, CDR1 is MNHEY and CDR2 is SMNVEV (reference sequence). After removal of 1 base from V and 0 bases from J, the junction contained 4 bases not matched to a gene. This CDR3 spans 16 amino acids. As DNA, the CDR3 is TGTGCCAGCAGTTTATTCCGGCGGGAGAGCACAGATACGCAGTATTTT. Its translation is CASSLFRRESTDTQYF.

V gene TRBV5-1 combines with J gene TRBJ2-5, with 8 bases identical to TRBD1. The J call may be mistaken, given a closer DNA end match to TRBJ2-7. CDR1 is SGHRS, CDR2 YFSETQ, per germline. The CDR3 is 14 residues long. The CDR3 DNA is TGCGCCAGCAGCAAAGGACAGGGCTCCTACGAGCAGTACTTC. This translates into CASSKGQGSYEQYF.

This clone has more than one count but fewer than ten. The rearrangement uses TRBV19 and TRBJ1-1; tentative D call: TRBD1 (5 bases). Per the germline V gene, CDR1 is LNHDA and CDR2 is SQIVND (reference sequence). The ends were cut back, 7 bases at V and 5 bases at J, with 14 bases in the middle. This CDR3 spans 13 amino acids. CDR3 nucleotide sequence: TGTGCCAGTACCTGGGGGAGGGAGACTGAAGCTTTCTTT. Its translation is CASTWGRETEAFF.

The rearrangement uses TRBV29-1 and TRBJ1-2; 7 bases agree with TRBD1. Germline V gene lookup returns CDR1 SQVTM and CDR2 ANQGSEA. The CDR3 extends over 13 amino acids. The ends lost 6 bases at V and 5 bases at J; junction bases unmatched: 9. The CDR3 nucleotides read TGCAGCGTGATAACAGGGGTTGGATATGGCTACACCTTC. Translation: CSVITGVGYGYTF.

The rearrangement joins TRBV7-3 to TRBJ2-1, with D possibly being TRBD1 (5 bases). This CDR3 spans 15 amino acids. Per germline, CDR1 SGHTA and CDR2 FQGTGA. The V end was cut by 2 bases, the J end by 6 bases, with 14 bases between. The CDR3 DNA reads TGTGCCAGCAGCTTATTCAGGACATCGGGCAATGAGCAGTTCTTC. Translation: CASSLFRTSGNEQFF.